Below are 13 T cell receptor beta chains sequenced from a single sample in a study of T cell repertoires in cytomegalovirus infection (dated by TCRdb to between 2018 and 2020). The sample's treatment or condition label is to be understood as: in vitro stimulation with specific CMV peptide epitopes to enrich CMV-specific T cells. These receptors' antigens are unknown. TCRdb lists the instrument as Illumina HiSeq 1500. TCRdb itself trimmed the public reads at Q25 with fastp, ran MiXCR and retained productive beta chains. Every CDR3 protein is listed once, alongside the most common genes and DNA of its rows. For this sample there are some 480,000 distinct CDR3 sequences; 33% appear just once. Of the sample, roughly 17% falls within the top ten clones. The input for sequencing was cultured PBMCs, taken from culture after CMV antigen stimulation. These receptor sequences come from a human donor in good health (CMV status not recorded). Some clones in this sample may be carry-over from other donors' samples.

The rearrangement joins TRBV28 to TRBJ1-4; no clear D. V was cut by 6 bases and J by 5 bases, with 16 bases left in between. The CDR3 runs to 15 residues. Germline CDR1 reads MDHEN; CDR2 reads SYDVKM. The CDR3 protein is CASSPAGKPNEKLFF. DNA for the CDR3: TGTGCCAGCAGCCCCGCAGGAAAACCCAATGAAAAACTGTTTTTT.

This clonotype was seen many times. This chain joins TRBV7-2 and TRBJ2-5, with 10 bases matching TRBD2. Germline CDR1 SGHTA, CDR2 FQGNSA. The trim removed 5 bases at V and 4 bases at J, leaving 7 bases unmatched. The CDR3 length is 15 residues. CDR3 bases: TGTGCCAGCAGCCCCCTAGCGGGAGATGGAGAGACCCAGTACTTC. It translates to CASSPLAGDGETQYF.

The chain links TRBV11-3 to TRBJ2-1; tentatively, D is TRBD2 (5 bases). Trimming cost V 6 bases and J 6 bases, with 12 bases left between them. Looked up from germline, CDR1 is SGHNT and CDR2 is YENEEA. This CDR3 has 13 amino acids. As DNA, the CDR3 is TGTGCCAGCAGACCCGACTACTCCAATGAGCAGTTCTTC. This translates into CASRPDYSNEQFF.

The gene calls are TRBV7-6 and TRBJ2-7; D may match TRBD1 or TRBD2 (6 bases each). The CDR3 is 17 residues long. The germline CDR1 and CDR2 sequences are SGHVS and FNYEAQ. Trimming stripped 4 bases from V and 2 bases from J, with 21 bases between. CDR3 sequence: CASSSSGLGGNPYEQYF. Here the CDR3 DNA reads TGTGCCAGCAGCTCCTCGGGATTAGGGGGGAATCCCTACGAGCAGTACTTC.

The sample holds many counts of this clonotype. The chain employs TRBV19 and TRBJ2-2; the D call may be TRBD1 or TRBD2 (5 bases each). Per germline, CDR1 LNHDA and CDR2 SQIVND (reference sequence). Trimming took off 6 bases at V and 7 bases at J, with 15 bases between the two ends. There are 14 residues in the CDR3. CDR3 loop: CASRASLGVGELFF. CDR3 coding DNA: TGTGCCAGTAGGGCGTCGCTGGGGGTCGGGGAGCTGTTTTTT. Full variable domain (outside the CDR3, taken from reference TRBV19 and TRBJ2-2): DGGITQSPKYLFRKEGQNVTLSCEQNLNHDAMYWYRQDPGQGLRLIYYSQIVNDFQKGDIAEGYSVSREKKESFPLTVTSAQKNPTAFYLCASRASLGVGELFFGEGSRLTVL.

J is TRBJ2-5 and V is TRBV2; D unresolved. Trimming removed 1 base at V and 7 bases at J, with 4 bases between. The CDR3 length is 11 residues. Germline V CDR1 and CDR2: SNHLY, FYNNEI. CDR3 protein: CASSEGATQYF. In nucleotides, the CDR3 is TGTGCCAGCAGTGAAGGGGCGACCCAGTACTTC.

This clonotype has ten or more counts. The gene calls are TRBV12-3 or TRBV12-4 and TRBJ1-5, with a possible D match to TRBD1 (5 bases). The V gene lost 5 bases and the J gene lost 0 bases, with 11 bases spanning the gap. This CDR3 contains 15 residues. The CDR3 sequence is CASSPTGSSNQPQHF. In nucleotides, the CDR3 is TGTGCCAGCAGTCCTACAGGTAGTAGCAATCAGCCCCAGCATTTT.

This clonotype occurred many times. The chain uses TRBV6-1 and TRBJ1-6; D may be TRBD1 (6 bases). Trimming left V 5 bases short and J 10 bases short, with 24 bases between. The CDR3 is 17 amino acids. The germline V gene has CDR1 MNHNS and CDR2 SASEGT. CDR3 in amino acids: CASSSRQERELRSPLHF. As DNA, the CDR3 is TGTGCCAGCAGTTCCCGACAGGAAAGGGAATTAAGGTCACCCCTCCACTTT.

This clonotype was observed a few times. The chain is built from TRBV2 and TRBJ1-1; weak D call: TRBD1 (5 bases). V was cut by 11 bases and J by 1 base, with 11 bases left in between. This CDR3 contains 12 residues. In germline, CDR1 is SNHLY, CDR2 FYNNEI. The CDR3 DNA is TGTGCCGGGGACGTCTCGAACACTGAAGCTTTCTTT. The encoded protein is CAGDVSNTEAFF.

The V gene is TRBV7-9, the J gene TRBJ2-7; 7 bases map to TRBD2. V shed 2 bases, J shed 2 bases, and the junction held 6 bases outside the gene matches. In germline, CDR1 is SEHNR, CDR2 FQNEAQ (reference sequence). The CDR3 runs 15 residues. The CDR3, as DNA: TGTGCCAGCAGCTTAAGGCGGGAGAACGCCTACGAGCAGTACTTC. This codes for CASSLRRENAYEQYF.

The rearrangement links TRBV20-1 to TRBJ2-1; 13 bases are a match to TRBD2. Germline V gene data show CDR1 as DFQATT and CDR2 as SNEGSKA (reference sequence). V shed 6 bases, J shed 5 bases, and the junction held 7 bases outside the gene matches. This CDR3 comprises 15 residues. CDR3 in amino acids: CSALGLAGDNNEQFF. In DNA, the CDR3 is TGCAGTGCGCTTGGACTAGCGGGAGATAACAATGAGCAGTTCTTC.

The chain joins TRBV11-2 to TRBJ2-1; D call uncertain. V was pared by 5 bases and J by 4 bases, with 15 bases between. The CDR3 covers 15 residues. From germline, CDR1 is SGHAT and CDR2 FQNNGV. CDR3 loop: CASSREVIQYNEQFF. DNA of the CDR3: TGTGCCAGCAGCCGTGAAGTCATACAGTACAATGAGCAGTTCTTC. Full variable domain (remainder filled in from reference TRBV11-2 and TRBJ2-1): EAGVAQSPRYKIIEKRQSVAFWCNPISGHATLYWYQQILGQGPKLLIQFQNNGVVDDSQLPKDRFSAERLKGVDSTLKIQPAKLEDSAVYLCASSREVIQYNEQFFGPGTRLTVL.

The V gene is TRBV29-1, the J gene TRBJ2-3; no definite D call. Germline assignment: CDR1 SQVTM and CDR2 ANQGSEA. This CDR3 spans 15 amino acids. Trimming left V 8 bases short and J 0 bases short, with 18 bases between. CDR3 residues: CSIPRNPLSTDTQYF. CDR3 nucleotide sequence: TGCAGCATCCCCCGGAACCCCTTAAGCACAGATACGCAGTATTTT.